This T cell receptor (beta chain) was sequenced for a study of T cells after posttransplantation cyclophosphamide. The study, taken as a whole, reports: Recipient CMV seropositivity and CMV reactivation strongly tracked TRB clonality.

CDR3 size: 17 residues. Germline-derived CDR1 and CDR2 are SGHNT and YYREEE (reference sequence). V gave up 0 bases and J gave up 4 bases; unmatched junction bases: 7. Profiling relied on immunoSEQ multiplex PCR, and the TCRdb table lists in-frame clones only, not all of them. The sample is made up of approximately 27,000 clones, none counted only once. There are many counts of this clone. The antigen remains undetermined. Material for sequencing was PBMCs. V and J are TRBV5-4 and TRBJ2-2; 9 positions match TRBD2. The source of this sequence is a man aged 50 to 60 in good health, CMV-negative, and a related stem cell transplant donor. The CDR3 spells CASSLVAGGLGTGELFF. CDR3 in DNA: TGTGCCAGCAGCTTGGTGGCGGGGGGGCTGGGCACCGGGGAGCTGTTTTTT.